Presented here are 20 T cell receptor beta chains from one specimen sequenced in a study of cytomegalovirus exposure and HLA in healthy donors. PCR primers comprised 60 Vbeta and 13 Jbeta primers. Sequencing was performed with immunoSEQ multiplex PCR; in TCRdb, only in-frame clones are kept and a portion is missing. This table has 90,000 to 140,000 clones, roughly 76% appearing once. Sequences were obtained from PBMCs. The receptor source for this set is a man in his thirties or forties in good health and CMV-seropositive.

This clone was seen a handful of times. This chain uses TRBV2 with TRBJ2-1, with 7 bases identical to TRBD1. V gave up 8 bases and J gave up 5 bases; unmatched junction bases: 9. Germline values: CDR1 SNHLY, CDR2 FYNNEI. The CDR3 is 14 amino acids. The CDR3: CASLETGSHNEQFF. Here the CDR3 DNA reads TGTGCCAGCTTGGAGACAGGGTCTCACAATGAGCAGTTCTTC.

Regarding this clone: The CDR3 does not end in the conserved phenylalanine or tryptophan, so this is likely a read error. CDR3 region: CASSLGDGNTEAFV. CDR3 sequence (DNA): TGTGCCAGCAGCTTAGGCGACGGGAACACTGAAGCTTTCGTT. This sequence joins TRBV13 and TRBJ1-1; D is undetermined. V was clipped by 0 bases and J by 1 base, with 6 bases between them. The length of the CDR3 is 14 residues. From germline, CDR1 is PRHDT and CDR2 FYEKMQ (reference sequence).

The chain couples TRBV6-1 to TRBJ1-5; TRBD1 aligns across 8 bases. Germline loops: CDR1 MNHNS, CDR2 SASEGT. The CDR3 covers 14 residues. The ends lost 6 bases at V and 7 bases at J; junction bases unmatched: 8. CDR3 protein: CASSHDRGSQPQHF. The CDR3 coding sequence is TGTGCCAGCAGCCACGACAGGGGAAGCCAGCCCCAGCATTTT.

The rearrangement joins TRBV9 to TRBJ1-2; D call uncertain. Germline CDR1 reads SGDLS; CDR2 reads YYNGEE. This CDR3 contains 15 residues. V dropped 3 bases and J dropped 1 base, with 13 bases sitting between them. CDR3 bases: TGTGCCAGCAGCGCAAGAGGGTCGGTTAACTATGGCTACACCTTC. This encodes CASSARGSVNYGYTF.

The chain uses TRBV5-4 and TRBJ2-7, with TRBD2 as a possible D gene (5 bases). Per germline, CDR1 SGHNT and CDR2 YYREEE (reference sequence). The CDR3 runs 14 residues. Deletions cut 5 bases from V and 4 bases from J, with 16 bases between. CDR3 bases: TGTGCCAGCAGTATGACCGGGGAGATATACGAGCAGTACTTC. Translated, it gives CASSMTGEIYEQYF.

V usage is TRBV7-8 and J usage is TRBJ2-5; 8 bases agree with TRBD1. Germline-derived CDR1 and CDR2 are SGHVS and FQNEAQ. The CDR3 is 15 residues long. V dropped 5 bases and J dropped 4; count of bases not matched to a gene: 9. DNA of the CDR3: TGTGCCAGCAGCCCCGACAGGGGATTGAGAGAGACCCAGTACTTC. Translating gives CASSPDRGLRETQYF.

The chain employs TRBV7-2 and TRBJ2-5, with 8 bases identical to TRBD1. The CDR3 is made up of 15 amino acids. Per germline, CDR1 SGHTA and CDR2 FQGNSA. V lost 0 bases to trimming and J lost 1 base; unmatched junction nucleotides: 1. CDR3: CASSLAGTGQETQYF. CDR3 in DNA: TGTGCCAGCAGCTTAGCAGGGACAGGCCAAGAGACCCAGTACTTC. Variable domain in full (rest from reference TRBV7-2 and TRBJ2-5): GAGVSQSPSNKVTEKGKDVELRCDPISGHTALYWYRQSLGQGLEFLIYFQGNSAPDKSGLPSDRFSAERTGGSVSTLTIQRTQQEDSAVYLCASSLAGTGQETQYFGPGTRLLVL.

The V gene is TRBV5-1, the J gene TRBJ1-1; D unclear. This CDR3 comprises 15 residues. Germline-derived CDR1 and CDR2 are SGHRS and YFSETQ. Trimming left V 0 bases short and J 4 bases short, with 13 bases between. The CDR3 region has the DNA TGCGCCAGCAGCTTGGAAGGAGGATTGGGCACTGAAGCTTTCTTT. Residues: CASSLEGGLGTEAFF.

This sequence joins TRBV20-1 and TRBJ2-1; 7 bases match TRBD2. V shed 6 bases and J 13 bases; nucleotides not matched to a gene: 9. Looked up from germline, CDR1 is DFQATT and CDR2 is SNEGSKA (reference sequence). The CDR3 length is 11 residues. CDR3 residues: CSATMGEGQFF. DNA of the CDR3: TGCAGTGCCACCATGGGGGAGGGACAGTTCTTC.

The chain links TRBV5-6 to TRBJ1-2, with D possibly being TRBD1 (5 bases). The length of the CDR3 is 12 residues. Between the trimmed V and J ends, which lost 4 bases and 8 bases, there was a span of 12 bases. From germline, CDR1 is SGHDT and CDR2 YYEEEE. The CDR3 loop reads CASSAGLAGYTF. In DNA form, the CDR3 reads TGTGCCAGCAGCGCAGGGTTAGCCGGCTACACCTTC. Looking up the rest from reference TRBV5-6 and TRBJ1-2 gives the full variable domain: DAGVTQSPTHLIKTRGQQVTLRCSPKSGHDTVSWYQQALGQGPQFIFQYYEEEERQRGNFPDRFSGHQFPNYSSELNVNALLLGDSALYLCASSAGLAGYTFGSGTRLTVV.

In regard to this clone: The sample holds other DNA sequences that translate to the same CDR3. This chain connects TRBV2 to TRBJ1-2; TRBD1 matches at 7 bases. CDR3 length: 14 amino acids. Germline V gives CDR1 SNHLY, CDR2 FYNNEI. V dropped 7 bases and J dropped 8; count of bases not matched to a gene: 13. The CDR3 protein is CASKKGHQGGGYTF. CDR3 coding DNA: TGTGCCAGCAAGAAAGGACACCAGGGGGGAGGCTACACCTTC.

This chain's CDR3 is CASSRQAGGNQPQHF. CDR3 DNA sequence: TGTGCCAGCAGTAGGCAGGCCGGTGGCAATCAGCCCCAGCATTTT. The chain joins TRBV6-6 to TRBJ1-5, with no clear D. Trimming stripped 5 bases from V and 2 bases from J, with 13 bases between. The CDR3 has 15 residues. Germline loops: CDR1 MNHNY, CDR2 SVGAGI (reference sequence).

The chain joins TRBV10-2 to TRBJ1-6; D remains unclear. CDR1 is WSHSY, CDR2 SAAADI, per germline. Trimming left V 4 bases short and J 8 bases short, with 9 bases between. The CDR3 length is 13 residues. This CDR3 is CASSAQVHSPLHF. CDR3 nucleotide sequence: TGCGCCAGCAGTGCCCAGGTTCATTCACCCCTCCACTTT.

The rearrangement joins TRBV11-2 to TRBJ1-2, with D possibly being TRBD1 (5 bases). From germline, CDR1 is SGHAT and CDR2 FQNNGV. V was clipped by 6 bases and J by 2 bases, with 13 bases between them. The CDR3 has 14 amino acids. CDR3 sequence (DNA): TGTGCCAGCAGTCCAGGGTCCCAAAACTATGGCTACACCTTC. As protein: CASSPGSQNYGYTF.

The table lists this clone with a count of one. V is TRBV5-4 and J is TRBJ2-5, with 8 bases matching TRBD1. CDR3 length equals 14 residues. From germline, CDR1 is SGHNT and CDR2 YYREEE (reference sequence). With 4 bases clipped from V and 3 bases from J, the junction kept 5 bases outside the gene matches. CDR3 sequence reads: CASSKDRAEETQYF. In DNA, the CDR3 is TGTGCCAGCAGCAAGGACAGGGCCGAAGAGACCCAGTACTTC. Full variable domain (remainder filled in from reference TRBV5-4 and TRBJ2-5): ETGVTQSPTHLIKTRGQQVTLRCSSQSGHNTVSWYQQALGQGPQFIFQYYREEENGRGNFPPRFSGLQFPNYSSELNVNALELDDSALYLCASSKDRAEETQYFGPGTRLLVL.

This chain connects TRBV25-1 to TRBJ1-1; D is perhaps TRBD1 (5 bases). V shed 6 bases and J shed 6 bases, with 17 bases lying between them. Germline V gene data show CDR1 as MGHDK and CDR2 as SYGVNS. The length of the CDR3 is 14 residues. CDR3 sequence reads: CASRWGGVNAEAFF. In DNA form, the CDR3 reads TGTGCCAGCAGGTGGGGGGGAGTCAACGCTGAAGCTTTCTTT. Full variable domain (outside the CDR3, taken from reference TRBV25-1 and TRBJ1-1): EADIYQTPRYLVIGTGKKITLECSQTMGHDKMYWYQQDPGMELHLIHYSYGVNSTEKGDLSSESTVSRIRTEHFPLTLESARPSHTSQYLCASRWGGVNAEAFFGQGTRLTVV.

This clone turned up a few times. The same CDR3 arises from other DNA sequences in this sample as well. The chain is built from TRBV9 and TRBJ2-1; no definite D call. V dropped 0 bases and J dropped 3 bases, with 4 bases sitting between them. Germline lookup yields CDR1 SGDLS and CDR2 YYNGEE. This CDR3 is built from 13 residues. The CDR3: CASSVAGYNEQFF. The CDR3 region has the DNA TGTGCCAGCAGCGTAGCCGGCTACAATGAGCAGTTCTTC.

The chain links TRBV6-1 to TRBJ1-6; tentative D call: TRBD1 (6 bases). Trimming took off 6 bases at V and 1 base at J, with 10 bases between the two ends. The CDR3 runs 15 residues. Germline values: CDR1 MNHNS, CDR2 SASEGT. The DNA for the CDR3 is TGTGCCAGCAGGGTAGGACAGTCCTATAATTCACCCCTCCACTTT. As protein: CASRVGQSYNSPLHF.

Note on this clone: The germline gene is not matched at one end of the junction; a read error may be the cause. The V gene is TRBV5-1, the J gene TRBJ1-1; D perhaps matches TRBD1 (6 bases). The CDR3 is made up of 14 amino acids. Germline CDR1 is SGHRS and CDR2 is YFSETQ. For the CDR3, the DNA is TGCGCCAGCAGCTTGAACCAGGGGCGGACTGAAGTTTTCTTT. This codes for CASSLNQGRTEVFF.

This chain joins TRBV9 and TRBJ2-3, with a tentative D call TRBD2 (5 bases). Trimming cost V 3 bases and J 7 bases, with 27 bases left between them. The CDR3 runs to 18 residues. Germline-derived CDR1 and CDR2 are SGDLS and YYNGEE. CDR3 sequence reads: CASSGRLGELGRMNTQYF. CDR3 bases: TGTGCCAGCAGCGGCCGGCTCGGGGAGCTCGGCCGGATGAATACGCAGTATTTT.